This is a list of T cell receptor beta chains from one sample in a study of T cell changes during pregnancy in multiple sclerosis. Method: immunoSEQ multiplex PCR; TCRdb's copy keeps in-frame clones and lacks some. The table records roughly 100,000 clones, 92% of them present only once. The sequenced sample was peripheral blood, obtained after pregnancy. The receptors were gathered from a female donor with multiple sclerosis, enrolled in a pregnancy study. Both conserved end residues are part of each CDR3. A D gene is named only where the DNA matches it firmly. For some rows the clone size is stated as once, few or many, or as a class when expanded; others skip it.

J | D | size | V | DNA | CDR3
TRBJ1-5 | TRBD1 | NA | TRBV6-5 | TGTGCCAGCAGGTACAGGGGGCCTAAGAACAATCAGCCCCAGCATTTT | CASRYRGPKNNQPQHF
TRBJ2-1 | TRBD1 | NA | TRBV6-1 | TGTGCCGCGGACAGGGGGGACTCCTACAATGAGCAGTTCTTC | CAADRGDSYNEQFF
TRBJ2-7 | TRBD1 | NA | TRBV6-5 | TGTGCCAGCAGTGTACAGGGGGACGCAACCTACGAGCAGTACTTC | CASSVQGDATYEQYF
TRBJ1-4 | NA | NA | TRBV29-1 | TGCAGCGTTGGGGGGGTGGGTGAAAAACTGTTTTTT | CSVGGVGEKLFF
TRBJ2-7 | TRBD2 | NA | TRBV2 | TGTGCCAGCAGCTCTAGAGGTAGCGGGACGGGGGAGCAGTACTTC | CASSSRGSGTGEQYF
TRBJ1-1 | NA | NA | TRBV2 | TGTGCCAGCAACGGAGGGTATCGGGTCAAAACTGAAGCTTTCTTT | CASNGGYRVKTEAFF
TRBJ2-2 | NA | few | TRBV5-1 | TGCGCCAGCAGCTTGGCAGGGGACACCGGGGAGCTGTTTTTT | CASSLAGDTGELFF
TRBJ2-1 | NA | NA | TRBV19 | TGTGCCAGTAGTATAGCCACGCGCAATGAGCAGTTCTTC | CASSIATRNEQFF
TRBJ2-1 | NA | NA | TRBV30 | TGTGCCTGGAGTGTACGGGACAATGAGCAGTTCTTC | CAWSVRDNEQFF
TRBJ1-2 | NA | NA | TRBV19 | TGTGCCAGTAGTATAATAACAGGGACTACAAACTATGGCTACACCTTC | CASSIITGTTNYGYTF
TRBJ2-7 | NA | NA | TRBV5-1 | TGCGCCAGCAGCTTTTCCCCCCCCACCGACACTTCCTACGAGCAGTACTTC | CASSFSPPTDTSYEQYF
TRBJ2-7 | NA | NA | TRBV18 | TGTGCCAGCTCACCAGGGAGTGGGAATTCCTACGAGCAGTACTTC | CASSPGSGNSYEQYF
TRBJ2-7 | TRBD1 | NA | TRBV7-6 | TGTGCCAGCACCAACGACAGGGGCGGGGAGCAGTACTTC | CASTNDRGGEQYF
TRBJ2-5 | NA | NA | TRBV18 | TGTGCCAGCTCACCGGGTAGGAGCGAGACCCAGTACTTC | CASSPGRSETQYF
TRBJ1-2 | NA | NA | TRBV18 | TGTGCCAGCTCACCACCGTCAGGGATCGGGTCTTGGGGCTACACCTTC | CASSPPSGIGSWGYTF
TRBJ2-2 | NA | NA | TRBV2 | TGTGCCAGCAGTCCCGACAGGAGAGTCACCGGGGAGCTGTTTTTT | CASSPDRRVTGELFF
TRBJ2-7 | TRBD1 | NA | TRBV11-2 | TGTGCCAGCAGCTCCCATCCGGGACAGGGGCTGTTGAGCTCCTACGAGCAGTACTTC | CASSSHPGQGLLSSYEQYF
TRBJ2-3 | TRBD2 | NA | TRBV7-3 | TGTGCCAGCAGCTTACGGGCGGGGGAAGTCACAGATACGCAGTATTTT | CASSLRAGEVTDTQYF
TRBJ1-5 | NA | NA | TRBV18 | TGTCCGGAGGTTTATAGCAATCAGCCCCAGCATTTT | CPEVYSNQPQHF
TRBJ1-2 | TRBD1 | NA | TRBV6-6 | TGTGCCACCGCCCGGACAGGCCTAAGTCCTTATGGCTACACCTTC | CATARTGLSPYGYTF
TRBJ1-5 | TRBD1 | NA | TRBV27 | TGTGCCAGCGGGACAGGGGGCTTTCACGATCAGCCCCAGCATTTT | CASGTGGFHDQPQHF
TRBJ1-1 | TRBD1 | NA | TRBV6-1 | TGTGCCAGCAGTGGTTACAGGGGTAGGTACACTGAAGCTTTCTTT | CASSGYRGRYTEAFF
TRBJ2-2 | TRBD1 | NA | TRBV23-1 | TGCGCCAGCAGTCAATTAGTATACGGCAAACAGGGGCGGCTTAACACCGGGGAGCTGTTTTTT | CASSQLVYGKQGRLNTGELFF
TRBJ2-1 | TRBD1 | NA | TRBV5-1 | TGCGCCAGCAGCACGACACGGGACAGAAACAATGAGCAGTTCTTC | CASSTTRDRNNEQFF